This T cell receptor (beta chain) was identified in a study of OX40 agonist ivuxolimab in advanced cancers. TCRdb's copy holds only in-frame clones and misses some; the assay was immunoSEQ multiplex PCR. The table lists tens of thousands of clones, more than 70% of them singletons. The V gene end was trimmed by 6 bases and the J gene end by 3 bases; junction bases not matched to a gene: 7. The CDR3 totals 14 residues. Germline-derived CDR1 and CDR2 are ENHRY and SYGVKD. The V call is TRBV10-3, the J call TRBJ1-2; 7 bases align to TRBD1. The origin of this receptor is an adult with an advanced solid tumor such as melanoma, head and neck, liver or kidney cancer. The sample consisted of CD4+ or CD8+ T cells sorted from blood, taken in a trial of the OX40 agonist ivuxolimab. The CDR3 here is CAIRPGTEYYGYTF. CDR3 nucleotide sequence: TGTGCCATCAGACCCGGGACAGAGTACTATGGCTACACCTTC.